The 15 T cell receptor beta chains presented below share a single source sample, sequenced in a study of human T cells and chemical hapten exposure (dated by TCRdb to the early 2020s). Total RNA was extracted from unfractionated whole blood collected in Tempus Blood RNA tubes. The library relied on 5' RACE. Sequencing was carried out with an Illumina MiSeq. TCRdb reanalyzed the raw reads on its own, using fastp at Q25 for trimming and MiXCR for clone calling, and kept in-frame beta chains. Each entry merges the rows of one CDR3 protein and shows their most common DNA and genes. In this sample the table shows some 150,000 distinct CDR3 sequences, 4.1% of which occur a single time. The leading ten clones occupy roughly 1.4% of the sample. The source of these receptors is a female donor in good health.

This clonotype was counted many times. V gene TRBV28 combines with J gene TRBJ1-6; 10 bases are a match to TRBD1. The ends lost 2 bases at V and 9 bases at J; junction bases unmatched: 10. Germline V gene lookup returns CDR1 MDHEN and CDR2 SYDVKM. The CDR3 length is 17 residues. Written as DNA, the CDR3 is TGTGCCAGCAGTTTACTAACCGCCGGGACAGGGGTTTCACCCCTCCACTTT. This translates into CASSLLTAGTGVSPLHF.

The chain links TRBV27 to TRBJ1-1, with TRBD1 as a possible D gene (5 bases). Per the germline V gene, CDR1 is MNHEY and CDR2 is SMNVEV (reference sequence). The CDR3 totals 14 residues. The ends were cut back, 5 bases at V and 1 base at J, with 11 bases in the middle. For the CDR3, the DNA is TGTGCCAGCAGTATTGGACACAAGAACACTGAAGCTTTCTTT. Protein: CASSIGHKNTEAFF.

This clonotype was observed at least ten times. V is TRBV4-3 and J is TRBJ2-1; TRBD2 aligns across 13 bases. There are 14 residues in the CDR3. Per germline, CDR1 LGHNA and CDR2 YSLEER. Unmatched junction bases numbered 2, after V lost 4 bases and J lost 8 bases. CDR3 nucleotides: TGCGCCAGCAGCCCGGGACTAGCGGGATATGAGCAGTTCTTC. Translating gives CASSPGLAGYEQFF.

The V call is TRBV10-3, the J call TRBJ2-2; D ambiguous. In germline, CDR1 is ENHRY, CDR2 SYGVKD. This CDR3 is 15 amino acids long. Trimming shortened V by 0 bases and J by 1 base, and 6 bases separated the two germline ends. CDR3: CAISESPENTGELFF. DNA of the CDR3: TGTGCCATCAGTGAGTCCCCGGAGAACACCGGGGAGCTGTTTTTT.

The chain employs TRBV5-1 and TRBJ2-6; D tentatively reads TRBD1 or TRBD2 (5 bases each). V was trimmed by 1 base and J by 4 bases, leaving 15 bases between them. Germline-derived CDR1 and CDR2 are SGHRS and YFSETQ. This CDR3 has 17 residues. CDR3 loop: CASSLLPDGAGANVLTF. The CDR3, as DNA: TGCGCCAGCAGCTTGCTTCCGGACGGGGCCGGGGCCAACGTCCTGACTTTC.

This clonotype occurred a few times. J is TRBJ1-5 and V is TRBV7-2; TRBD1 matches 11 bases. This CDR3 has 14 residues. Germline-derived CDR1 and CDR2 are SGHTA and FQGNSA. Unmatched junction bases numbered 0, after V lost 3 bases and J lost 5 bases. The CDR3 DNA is TGTGCCAGCAGCTTGGGACAGGGGGATCAGCCCCAGCATTTT. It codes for CASSLGQGDQPQHF.

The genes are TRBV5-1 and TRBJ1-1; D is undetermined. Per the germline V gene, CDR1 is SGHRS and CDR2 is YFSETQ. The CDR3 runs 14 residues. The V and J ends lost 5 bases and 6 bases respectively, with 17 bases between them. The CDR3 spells CASRQDSYGAEAFF. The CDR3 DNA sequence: TGCGCCAGCAGGCAGGACTCCTATGGGGCTGAAGCTTTCTTT.

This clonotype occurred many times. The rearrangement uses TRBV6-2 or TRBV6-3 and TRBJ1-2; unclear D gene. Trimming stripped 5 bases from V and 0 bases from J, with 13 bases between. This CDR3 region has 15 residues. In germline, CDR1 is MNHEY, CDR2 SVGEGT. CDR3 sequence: CASSKSRRANYGYTF. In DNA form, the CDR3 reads TGTGCCAGCAGTAAATCTCGCCGGGCTAACTATGGCTACACCTTC.

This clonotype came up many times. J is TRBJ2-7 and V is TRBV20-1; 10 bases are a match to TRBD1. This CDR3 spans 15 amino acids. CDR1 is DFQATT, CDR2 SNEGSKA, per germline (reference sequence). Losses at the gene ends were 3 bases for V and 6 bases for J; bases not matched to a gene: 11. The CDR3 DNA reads TGCAGTGCTAGTCTCCGCGGACAGGGGGAAAGCGAGCAGTACTTC. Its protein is CSASLRGQGESEQYF.

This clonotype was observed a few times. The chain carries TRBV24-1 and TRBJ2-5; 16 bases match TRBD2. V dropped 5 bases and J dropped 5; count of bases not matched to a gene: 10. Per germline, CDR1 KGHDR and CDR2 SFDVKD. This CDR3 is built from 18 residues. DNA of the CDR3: TGTGCCACCAGTGGACCGGGACTAGCGGGGGGGCCCGGCGAGACCCAGTACTTC. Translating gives CATSGPGLAGGPGETQYF.

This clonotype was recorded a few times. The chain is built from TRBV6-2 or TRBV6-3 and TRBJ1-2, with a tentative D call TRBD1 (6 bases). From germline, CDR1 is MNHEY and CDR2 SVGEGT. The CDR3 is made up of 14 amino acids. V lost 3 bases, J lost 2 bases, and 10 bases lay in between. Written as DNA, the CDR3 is TGTGCCAGCAGTTATGCGGGGGCGAACTATGGCTACACCTTC. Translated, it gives CASSYAGANYGYTF.

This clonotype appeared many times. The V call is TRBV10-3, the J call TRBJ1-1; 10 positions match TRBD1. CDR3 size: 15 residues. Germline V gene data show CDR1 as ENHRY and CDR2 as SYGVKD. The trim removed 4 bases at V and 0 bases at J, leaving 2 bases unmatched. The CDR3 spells CAISGDRGMNTEAFF. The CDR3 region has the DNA TGTGCCATCAGTGGGGACAGGGGTATGAACACTGAAGCTTTCTTT.

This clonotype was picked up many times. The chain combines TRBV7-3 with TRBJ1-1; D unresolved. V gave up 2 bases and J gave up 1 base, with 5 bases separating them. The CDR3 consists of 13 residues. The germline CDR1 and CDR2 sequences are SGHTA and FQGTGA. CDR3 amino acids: CASSLWGNTEAFF. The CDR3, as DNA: TGTGCCAGCAGCTTATGGGGGAACACTGAAGCTTTCTTT. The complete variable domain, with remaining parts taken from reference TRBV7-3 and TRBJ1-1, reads GAGVSQTPSNKVTEKGKYVELRCDPISGHTALYWYRQSLGQGPEFLIYFQGTGAADDSGLPNDRFFAVRPEGSVSTLKIQRTERGDSAVYLCASSLWGNTEAFFGQGTRLTVV.

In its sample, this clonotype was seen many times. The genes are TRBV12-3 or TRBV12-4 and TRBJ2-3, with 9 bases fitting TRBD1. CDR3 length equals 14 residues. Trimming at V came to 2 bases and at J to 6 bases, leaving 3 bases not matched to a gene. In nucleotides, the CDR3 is TGTGCCAGCAGTTTATTACAGGGGGCCGATACGCAGTATTTT. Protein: CASSLLQGADTQYF.

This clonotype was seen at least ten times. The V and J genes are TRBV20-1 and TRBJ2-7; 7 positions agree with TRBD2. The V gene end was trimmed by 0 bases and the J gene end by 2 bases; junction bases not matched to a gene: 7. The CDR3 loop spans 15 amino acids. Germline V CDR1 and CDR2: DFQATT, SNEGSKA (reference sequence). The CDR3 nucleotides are TGCAGTGCTAGAGATCCGGGCAGCGGGACCTACGAGCAGTACTTC. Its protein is CSARDPGSGTYEQYF.